This T cell receptor beta chain was captured by sequencing in a study of blood T cell repertoires in COVID-19. Study-level background: Acute and convalescent COVID-19 samples came from the United States, Italy and Spain.

Only a few counts were recorded for this clone. Germline V gene data show CDR1 as SGHDN and CDR2 as FVKESK. The CDR3 loop spans 16 amino acids. Trimming removed 1 base from V and 2 bases from J, with 14 bases in between. Participants, about 18 to 90 years old, spanned more than 20 US areas. Participants were placed into cohorts based on the clinical history they reported. As originally analysed: Nucleated cell counts were estimated from reference gene primer amplification. Method: immunoSEQ multiplex PCR; TCRdb's copy keeps in-frame clones and lacks some. V, J and clone size are taken as reported in that table, and D and trimming were inferred from the DNA itself. The sample yields 250,000 to 300,000 clones, approximately 90% seen once.

Sequencing was done on a sample of PBMCs or T cells enriched from blood (not recorded which). The TCR was taken from a woman in her 40s with acute COVID-19. The chain is built from TRBV14 and TRBJ1-2; D uncertain. The CDR3 region is CASSQGGSGVNYGYTF. The CDR3 nucleotides read TGTGCCAGCAGCCAAGGGGGTTCCGGGGTAAACTATGGCTACACCTTC. The full variable domain, in which reference TRBV14 and TRBJ1-2 provide the parts outside the CDR3, is EAGVTQFPSHSVIEKGQTVTLRCDPISGHDNLYWYRRVMGKEIKFLLHFVKESKQDESGMPNNRFLAERTGGTYSTLKVQPAELEDSGVYFCASSQGGSGVNYGYTFGSGTRLTVV.